A selection of T cell receptor beta chains follows, all from one sample in a study of cytomegalovirus exposure and HLA in healthy donors. Only in-frame clones appear in the TCRdb table, and some are missing; sequencing was by immunoSEQ multiplex PCR. The repertoire holds 150,000 or so clones, around 79% seen once, with around 3.3% in the top ten. The sequenced sample consisted of PBMCs. These receptors were taken from a woman aged 40-49 years in good health and CMV-seronegative. Each CDR3 is given with its conserved first and last residue. The D gene is left open where the match is weak. Not every row has a clone size; where given, it reads once, few, many or a size class.

v_call,j_call,d_call,clone_size,cdr3_aa,cdr3_nt
TRBV14,TRBJ2-2,TRBD1,-,CASRPGTGVTGELFF,TGTGCCAGCAGACCCGGGACAGGGGTTACCGGGGAGCTGTTTTTT
TRBV6-6,TRBJ1-1,-,-,CASSYTTSGVAEAFF,TGTGCCAGCAGTTACACCACATCAGGGGTGGCTGAAGCTTTCTTT
TRBV18,TRBJ2-5,-,few,CASSGQETQYF,TGTGCCAGCTCCGGCCAAGAGACCCAGTACTTC
TRBV11-2,TRBJ2-5,-,-,CASSPSGLQETQYF,TGTGCCAGCAGCCCTTCGGGACTCCAAGAGACCCAGTACTTC
TRBV6-5,TRBJ1-2,-,-,CASSYSPGIDIYGYTF,TGTGCCAGCAGTTACTCTCCAGGGATTGATATCTATGGCTACACCTTC
TRBV7-9,TRBJ1-5,TRBD1,-,CASSLGGRGQGSNQPQHF,TGTGCCAGCAGCTTGGGTGGCAGGGGGCAGGGTAGCAATCAGCCCCAGCATTTT
TRBV7-6,TRBJ1-1,-,-,CASSLKPQDKNTEAFF,TGTGCCAGCAGCCTCAAACCGCAGGACAAAAACACTGAAGCTTTCTTT
TRBV28,TRBJ2-1,-,few,CASSLGGGAGGEQFF,TGTGCCAGCAGTTTAGGTGGGGGGGCCGGCGGCGAGCAGTTCTTC
TRBV4-1,TRBJ1-2,-,once,CASSQPRASGGNGYTF,TGCGCCAGCAGCCAACCCCGAGCCTCGGGAGGGAACGGCTACACCTTC
TRBV5-1,TRBJ1-1,TRBD1,once,CASHAGTGLLGEAFF,TGCGCCAGCCACGCGGGGACAGGGCTGTTGGGTGAAGCTTTCTTT
TRBV4-2,TRBJ2-3,TRBD2,-,CASSQVAEGAGSTDTQYF,TGTGCCAGCAGCCAAGTGGCGGAAGGAGCGGGGAGCACAGATACGCAGTATTTT
TRBV5-4,TRBJ2-7,TRBD2,-,CASSLMGGGGAYEQYF,TGTGCCAGCAGCTTGATGGGGGGCGGGGGGGCTTACGAGCAGTACTTC
TRBV6-5,TRBJ2-7,TRBD2,-,CASSYSGGYSYEQYF,TGTGCCAGCAGTTACTCGGGAGGGTACTCCTACGAGCAGTACTTC
TRBV7-9,TRBJ2-7,TRBD1,-,CASSLRQGASYEQYF,TGTGCCAGCAGCTTAAGACAGGGGGCCAGCTACGAGCAGTACTTC